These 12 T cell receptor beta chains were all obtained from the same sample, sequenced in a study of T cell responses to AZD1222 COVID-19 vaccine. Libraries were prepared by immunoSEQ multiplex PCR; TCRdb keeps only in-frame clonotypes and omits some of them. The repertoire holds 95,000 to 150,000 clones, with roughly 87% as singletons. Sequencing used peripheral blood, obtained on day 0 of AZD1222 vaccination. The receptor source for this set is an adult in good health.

CDR3 protein: CSVEDRGESYGYTF. The CDR3 DNA follows: TGCAGCGTTGAAGATCGGGGGGAGAGCTATGGCTACACCTTC. The chain recombines TRBV29-1 with TRBJ1-2; D is perhaps TRBD1 (5 bases). The CDR3 sequence is 14 residues long. CDR1 and CDR2 (germline): SQVTM, ANQGSEA. V was pared by 0 bases and J by 4 bases, with 12 bases between.

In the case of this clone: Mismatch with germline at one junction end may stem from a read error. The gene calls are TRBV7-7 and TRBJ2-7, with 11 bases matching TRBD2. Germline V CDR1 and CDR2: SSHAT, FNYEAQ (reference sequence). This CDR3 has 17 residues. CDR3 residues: CASSLMPSGGSSYEQYF. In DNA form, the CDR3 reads TGTGCTAGCAGCCTCATGCCTAGCGGGGGGTCCTCCTACGAGCAGTACTTC.

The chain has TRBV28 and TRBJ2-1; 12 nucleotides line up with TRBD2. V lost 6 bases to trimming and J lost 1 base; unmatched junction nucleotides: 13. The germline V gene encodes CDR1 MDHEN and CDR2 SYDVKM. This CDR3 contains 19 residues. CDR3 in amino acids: CASSQGRLAGGPSYNEQFF. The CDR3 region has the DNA TGTGCCAGCAGCCAGGGTCGGCTAGCGGGAGGGCCATCCTACAATGAGCAGTTCTTC.

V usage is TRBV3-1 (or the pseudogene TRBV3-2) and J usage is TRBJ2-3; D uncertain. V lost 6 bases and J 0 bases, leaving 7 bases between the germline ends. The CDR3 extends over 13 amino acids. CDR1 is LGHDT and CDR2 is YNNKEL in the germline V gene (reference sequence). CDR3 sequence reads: CASSWSSTDTQYF. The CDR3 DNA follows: TGTGCCAGCAGTTGGTCTAGCACAGATACGCAGTATTTT.

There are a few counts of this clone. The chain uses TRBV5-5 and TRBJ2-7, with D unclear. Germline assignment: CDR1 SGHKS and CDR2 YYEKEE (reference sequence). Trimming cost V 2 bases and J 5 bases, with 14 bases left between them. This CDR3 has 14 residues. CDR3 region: CASSLTPTINEQYF. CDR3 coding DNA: TGTGCCAGCAGCTTAACCCCTACGATAAACGAGCAGTACTTC.

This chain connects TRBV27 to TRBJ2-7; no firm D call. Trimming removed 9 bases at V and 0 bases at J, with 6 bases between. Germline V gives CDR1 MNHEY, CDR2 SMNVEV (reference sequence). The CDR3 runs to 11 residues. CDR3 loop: CASSSSYEQYF. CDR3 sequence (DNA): TGTGCCAGTTCAAGCTCCTACGAGCAGTACTTC.

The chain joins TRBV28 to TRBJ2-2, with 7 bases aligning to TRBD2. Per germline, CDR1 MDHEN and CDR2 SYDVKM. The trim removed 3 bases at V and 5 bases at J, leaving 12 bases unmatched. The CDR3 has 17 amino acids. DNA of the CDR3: TGTGCCAGCAGTTTCTTCTTAAGGCGGGAGCAAACCGGGGAGCTGTTTTTT. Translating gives CASSFFLRREQTGELFF. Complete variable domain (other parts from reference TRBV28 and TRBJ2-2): DVKVTQSSRYLVKRTGEKVFLECVQDMDHENMFWYRQDPGLGLRLIYFSYDVKMKEKGDIPEGYSVSREKKERFSLILESASTNQTSMYLCASSFFLRREQTGELFFGEGSRLTVL.

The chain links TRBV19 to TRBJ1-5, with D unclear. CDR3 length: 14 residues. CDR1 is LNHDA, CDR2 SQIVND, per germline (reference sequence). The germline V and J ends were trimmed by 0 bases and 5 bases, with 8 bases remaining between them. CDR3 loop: CASSIDRGYQPQHF. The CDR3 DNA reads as TGTGCCAGTAGTATAGATCGAGGTTATCAGCCCCAGCATTTT.

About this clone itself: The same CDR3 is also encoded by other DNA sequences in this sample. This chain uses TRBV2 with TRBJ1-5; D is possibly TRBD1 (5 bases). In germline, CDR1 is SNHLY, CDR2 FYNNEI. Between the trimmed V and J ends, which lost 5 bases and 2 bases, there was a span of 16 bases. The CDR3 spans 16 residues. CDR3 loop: CASSPGAGGGNQPQHF. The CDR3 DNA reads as TGTGCCAGCAGTCCCGGCGCCGGGGGGGGCAATCAGCCCCAGCATTTT.

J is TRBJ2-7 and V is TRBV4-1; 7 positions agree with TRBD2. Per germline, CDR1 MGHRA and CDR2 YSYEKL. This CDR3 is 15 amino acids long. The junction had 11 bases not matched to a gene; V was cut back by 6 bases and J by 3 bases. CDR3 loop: CASRPRSGGSYEQYF. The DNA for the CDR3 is TGCGCCAGCAGACCCCGCTCGGGAGGTAGCTACGAGCAGTACTTC.

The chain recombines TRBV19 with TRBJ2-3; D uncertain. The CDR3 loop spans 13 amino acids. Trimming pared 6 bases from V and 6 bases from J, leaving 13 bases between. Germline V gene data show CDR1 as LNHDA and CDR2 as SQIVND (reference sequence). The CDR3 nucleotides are TGTGCCAGTAGCCCCAATCGAGTGGATACGCAGTATTTT. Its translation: CASSPNRVDTQYF.

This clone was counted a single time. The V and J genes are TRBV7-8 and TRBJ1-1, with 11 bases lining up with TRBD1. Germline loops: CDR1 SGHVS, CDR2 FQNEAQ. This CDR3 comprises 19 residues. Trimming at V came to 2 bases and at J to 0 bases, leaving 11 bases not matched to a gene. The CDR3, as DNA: TGTGCCAGCAGCTTAAAACTAGGACAGGGGGCGTTTCTGAACACTGAAGCTTTCTTT. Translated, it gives CASSLKLGQGAFLNTEAFF. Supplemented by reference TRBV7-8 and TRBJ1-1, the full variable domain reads GAGVSQSPRYKVAKRGQDVALRCDPISGHVSLFWYQQALGQGPEFLTYFQNEAQLDKSGLPSDRFFAERPEGSVSTLKIQRTQQEDSAVYLCASSLKLGQGAFLNTEAFFGQGTRLTVV.